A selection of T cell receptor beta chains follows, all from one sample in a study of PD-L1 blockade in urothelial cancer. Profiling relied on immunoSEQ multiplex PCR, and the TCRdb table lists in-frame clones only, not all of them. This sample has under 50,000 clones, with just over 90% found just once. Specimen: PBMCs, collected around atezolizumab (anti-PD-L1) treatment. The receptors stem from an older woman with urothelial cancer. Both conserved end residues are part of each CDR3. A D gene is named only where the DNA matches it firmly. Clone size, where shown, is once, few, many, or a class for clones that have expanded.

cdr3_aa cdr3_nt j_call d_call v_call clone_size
CASSYYGRRDNEQFF TGTGCCAGCAGTTACTACGGGAGGCGTGACAATGAGCAGTTCTTC TRBJ2-1 TRBD2 TRBV6-5 NA
CASSGTGGYQPQHF TGTGCCAGCAGCGGGACAGGGGGCTACCAGCCCCAGCATTTT TRBJ1-5 TRBD1 TRBV2 NA
CASSPPGQGNQPQHF TGTGCCAGCAGTCCTCCGGGACAGGGTAATCAGCCCCAGCATTTT TRBJ1-5 TRBD1 TRBV28 NA
CASSLASRSGETQYF TGTGCCAGCAGCTTAGCCAGCAGGTCAGGGGAGACCCAGTACTTC TRBJ2-5 NA TRBV11-3 NA
CASSQSPASRVATDTQYF TGCGCCAGCAGTCAGTCCCCAGCAAGCCGGGTCGCCACAGATACGCAGTATTTT TRBJ2-3 NA TRBV23-1 NA
CASSLSRGRGETQYF TGTGCCAGCAGCTTAAGCCGGGGGAGGGGAGAGACCCAGTACTTC TRBJ2-5 TRBD2 TRBV7-3 NA
CASAQGFNYEQYF TGTGCCAGCGCACAGGGATTTAACTACGAGCAGTACTTC TRBJ2-7 NA TRBV6-1 NA
CASSVSGSGYNEQFF TGTGCCAGCAGCGTATCCGGGAGTGGATACAATGAGCAGTTCTTC TRBJ2-1 NA TRBV9 few
CASSSRPPGLATYNEQFF TGTGCCAGCAGCTCTCGACCGCCCGGACTAGCGACCTACAATGAGCAGTTCTTC TRBJ2-1 TRBD2 TRBV7-2 NA
CASRVGTGIWQETQYF TGTGCCAGCAGGGTCGGGACAGGGATATGGCAAGAGACCCAGTACTTC TRBJ2-5 TRBD1 TRBV5-8 NA
CASSETALNSGNTIYF TGTGCCAGCAGTGAGACAGCGCTCAACTCTGGAAACACCATATATTTT TRBJ1-3 NA TRBV6-1 NA
CAISENGDYEQYF TGTGCCATCAGTGAGAACGGGGACTACGAGCAGTACTTC TRBJ2-7 NA TRBV10-3 NA
CASSSILSNEKLFF TGTGCCAGCAGCTCTATCCTGTCTAATGAAAAACTGTTTTTT TRBJ1-4 NA TRBV7-2 NA
CASSPPSGSTGELFF TGCGCCAGCAGCCCCCCTAGCGGGAGTACCGGGGAGCTGTTTTTT TRBJ2-2 TRBD2 TRBV5-1 NA
CASSPLGATDTQYF TGTGCCAGCAGCCCCCTAGGGGCCACAGATACGCAGTATTTT TRBJ2-3 NA TRBV7-9 NA
CASTPAYNEQFF TGTGCCAGCACCCCGGCCTACAATGAGCAGTTCTTC TRBJ2-1 NA TRBV13 NA
CASSKSTGISAYEQYF TGTGCCAGCAGTAAATCTACAGGGATATCGGCCTACGAGCAGTACTTC TRBJ2-7 NA TRBV2 NA
CASSQNMGEPQHF TGTGCCAGCAGCCAAAATATGGGCGAGCCCCAGCATTTT TRBJ1-5 NA TRBV4-2 NA
CASSLLKWRDTQYF TGTGCCAGCAGTTTACTGAAATGGAGAGATACGCAGTATTTT TRBJ2-3 NA TRBV6-5 NA
CASRSGTSVTDTQYF TGTGCCAGCCGATCCGGGACTAGCGTCACAGATACGCAGTATTTT TRBJ2-3 TRBD2 TRBV19 NA
CATESDRVANTGELFF TGTGCCACCGAATCGGACAGGGTAGCGAACACCGGGGAGCTGTTTTTT TRBJ2-2 TRBD1 TRBV27 NA
CASSLWARGEQYF TGTGCCAGCAGTTTATGGGCGCGAGGCGAGCAGTACTTC TRBJ2-7 NA TRBV28 NA
CAISGGGEQFF TGTGCCATCAGTGGAGGTGGGGAGCAGTTCTTC TRBJ2-1 NA TRBV10-3 NA
CASTAWEGSYEQYF TGTGCCAGCACCGCGTGGGAGGGGTCCTACGAGCAGTACTTC TRBJ2-7 TRBD2 TRBV9 NA
CASSLTGAGGANVLTF TGCGCCAGCAGCCTGACAGGGGCCGGGGGGGCCAACGTCCTGACTTTC TRBJ2-6 TRBD1 TRBV5-1 once
CASSPIAGVGYNEQFF TGCGCCAGCAGCCCTATAGCGGGAGTGGGTTACAATGAGCAGTTCTTC TRBJ2-1 TRBD2 TRBV5-1 few
CASSYRVEGPYEQYF TGTGCCAGCAGTTACCGGGTGGAGGGGCCTTACGAGCAGTACTTC TRBJ2-7 NA TRBV6-5 NA
CASASRETDSHGYTF TGTGCCAGCGCTTCTCGGGAAACCGACTCCCATGGCTACACCTTC TRBJ1-2 NA TRBV21-1 once
CASSPGQGYEQYF TGTGCCAGCAGTCCGGGACAGGGCTACGAGCAGTACTTC TRBJ2-7 TRBD1 TRBV28 NA
CASSLGLAGVDEQFF TGCGCCAGCAGCTTGGGACTAGCGGGAGTGGACGAGCAGTTCTTC TRBJ2-1 TRBD2 TRBV5-1 NA
CASSPSRGGTDTQYF TGTGCCAGCAGCCCTTCCAGGGGCGGCACAGATACGCAGTATTTT TRBJ2-3 NA TRBV5-4 NA
CASSLMSGVNEQFF TGTGCCAGCAGCTTAATGTCAGGGGTTAATGAGCAGTTCTTC TRBJ2-1 NA TRBV7-3 NA
CASSLEAGGLVNEQFF TGTGCCAGCAGCCTGGAAGCGGGAGGGCTGGTCAATGAGCAGTTCTTC TRBJ2-1 TRBD2 TRBV7-7 NA
CASSPGLAGTPYEQYF TGTGCCAGCAGCCCGGGACTAGCGGGAACCCCCTACGAGCAGTACTTC TRBJ2-7 TRBD2 TRBV5-4 NA